What follows is one TCR beta chain and its context. Its antigen is not identified. Cells were stimulated with overlapping HIV-1 Gag 15-mer peptides. CD40L/CD69 double-negative CD45RO-high memory CD4+ T cells were collected. Before stimulation, PBMCs underwent CD8+ T cell depletion. Anti-CD28/CD49d costimulation, CD40-blocking antibody and enfuvirtide were given to CD8-depleted PBMCs for 15 to 20 hours. This sample stems from a study of persistence of HIV-infected CD4 T cells. The V end was cut by 5 bases, the J end by 3 bases, with 13 bases between. The CDR3 has 14 residues. Per the germline V gene, CDR1 is SGHTA and CDR2 is FQGNSA. Regarding the study as a whole: Antigen-responding cells were enriched for degenerate expanded CDR3beta sequences.

The libraries were made with immunoSEQ version 4 in survey mode. Clones were read by immunoSEQ multiplex PCR, and TCRdb kept only the in-frame ones, dropping some. This table holds tens of thousands of clones, approximately 80% found once. The V call is TRBV7-2, the J call TRBJ1-1; D may be TRBD1 (5 bases). Sequencing used CD4+ T cells sorted from PBMCs after approximately 19-hour stimulation, obtained from a patient who received antiretroviral therapy. The receptor comes from an adult man with HIV who was CMV-seropositive. The CDR3, as DNA: TGTGCCAGCAGCATCGGGGAGGGGTACACTGAAGCTTTCTTT. This translates into CASSIGEGYTEAFF.